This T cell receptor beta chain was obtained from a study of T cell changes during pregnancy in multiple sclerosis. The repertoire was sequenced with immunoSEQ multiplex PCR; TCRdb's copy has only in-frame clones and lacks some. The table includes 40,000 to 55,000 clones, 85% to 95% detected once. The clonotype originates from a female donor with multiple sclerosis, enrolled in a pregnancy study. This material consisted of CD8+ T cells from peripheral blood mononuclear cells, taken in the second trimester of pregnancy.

CDR3 coding DNA: TGTGCCAGCAGCCCCGGGGGAGGCTATGGCTACACCTTC. The encoded protein is CASSPGGGYGYTF. The V gene is TRBV5-5, the J gene TRBJ1-2; D might be TRBD1 (5 bases). This CDR3 spans 13 amino acids. Per germline, CDR1 SGHKS and CDR2 YYEKEE (reference sequence). V dropped 4 bases and J dropped 4 bases, with 11 bases sitting between them.